This TCR beta chain appears in the sequencing data of a study of cytomegalovirus exposure and HLA in healthy donors. The approximately 120-subject validation cohort, separate from the roughly 670-subject first cohort, included the donors. This table comes from immunoSEQ multiplex PCR, and its TCRdb copy is limited to in-frame clones, with some not included. The sample records some 150,000 clones, roughly 90% being singletons. Note on this clone: Its antigen is not known.

Germline lookup yields CDR1 MRHNA and CDR2 SNTAGT. Trimming at V came to 0 bases and at J to 2 bases, leaving 5 bases not matched to a gene. The length of the CDR3 is 16 residues. Study-wide results and caveats: Cytomegalovirus association was listed for 150 or so TCR beta chains. TCR clusters originating in the first cohort tended to co-occur in the roughly 120 validation repertoires, according to a later analysis. The classifier reportedly diagnosed cytomegalovirus status with high specificity and sensitivity.

The V and J genes are TRBV6-4 and TRBJ2-3, with TRBD1 matching over 7 bases. Sequencing was done on a sample of PBMCs. This sequence was found in a man aged 18 to 29 in good health and CMV-seropositive. CDR3 loop: CASSDSADRSTDTQYF. The CDR3 DNA reads as TGTGCCAGCAGTGACTCTGCGGACAGGTCCACAGATACGCAGTATTTT.